This T cell receptor (beta chain) was profiled in a study of blood T cell repertoires in COVID-19. Study in general: T cells, B-cell-depleted T cells, or PBMCs provided the cDNA or gDNA that served as material.

How the authors handled the data: Estimation of nucleated cell counts was performed using reference gene primer amplification. Sequencing was performed with immunoSEQ multiplex PCR; in TCRdb, only in-frame clones are kept and a portion is missing. V and J calls and clone size are as listed in that table; D and trimming were resolved from the DNA. The data hold about 260,000 clones, with around 90% observed a single time. CDR1 and CDR2 (germline): GTSNPN, SVGIG (reference sequence). J lost 4 bases, V lost 8 bases, and 8 bases had no gene match. The CDR3 consists of 13 residues. The TCR comes from a woman aged 40 to 50 with acute or convalescent COVID-19. This sequence joins TRBV30 and TRBJ1-2; 9 bases line up with TRBD1. Specimen: peripheral blood. CDR3 bases: TGTGCCCAAAGGGACAGGGTGATCTATGGCTACACCTTC. This sequence encodes CAQRDRVIYGYTF.